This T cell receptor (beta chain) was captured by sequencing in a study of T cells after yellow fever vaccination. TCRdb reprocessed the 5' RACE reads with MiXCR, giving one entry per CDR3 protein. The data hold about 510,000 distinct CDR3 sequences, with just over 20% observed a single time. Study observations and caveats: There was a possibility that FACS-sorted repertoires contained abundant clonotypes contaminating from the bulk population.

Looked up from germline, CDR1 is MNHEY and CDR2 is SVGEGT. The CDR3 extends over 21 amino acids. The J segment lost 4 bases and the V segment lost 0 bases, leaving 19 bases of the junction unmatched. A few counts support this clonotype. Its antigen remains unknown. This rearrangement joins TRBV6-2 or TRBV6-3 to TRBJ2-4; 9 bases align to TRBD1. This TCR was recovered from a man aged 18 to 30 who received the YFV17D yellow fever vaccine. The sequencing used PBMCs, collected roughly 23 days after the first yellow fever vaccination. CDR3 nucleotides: TGTGCCAGCAGTTACTCCTCTAGGTTGAACAGGGGGCATGTGGCTAAAAACATTCAGTACTTC. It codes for CASSYSSRLNRGHVAKNIQYF.